This T cell receptor beta chain was obtained from a study of blood T cell repertoires in COVID-19. Method: immunoSEQ multiplex PCR; TCRdb's copy keeps in-frame clones and lacks some. The sample carries approximately 280,000 clones, around 85% recorded once. Clinical histories supplied by participants themselves formed the basis of cohort assignment. CDR1 is LNHNV and CDR2 is YYDKDF in the germline V gene (reference sequence). V lost 0 bases and J lost 6, with 17 bases in between. The CDR3 runs 16 residues. The TCR was taken from a woman aged 45-60 years who had recovered from COVID-19. This chain uses TRBV15 with TRBJ1-2; no firm D call. Sequencing input: PBMCs or T cells enriched from blood (not recorded which). In DNA form, the CDR3 reads TGTGCCACCAGCAGAGACCGGGGAGCTACACTAGATGGCTACACCTTC. This translates into CATSRDRGATLDGYTF.